This TCR beta chain was sequenced for a study of blood T cell repertoires in COVID-19 (dated by TCRdb to the early 2020s). Regarding the research as a whole: The collaborator samples originated in the United States, Italy and Spain and spanned the acute and convalescent phases of COVID-19. The material from the prospective study consisted of cDNA or gDNA derived from T cells, B-cell-depleted T cells, or PBMCs. The dataset comprised deeply sampled blood TCRbeta repertoires from subjects exposed to, actively infected with, or recovered from COVID-19. A freely available public database, intended as a resource for researchers studying the immune response to SARS-CoV-2, is where the repertoires were released. The samples were drawn from two sources: the first 160 participants of the ongoing ImmuneRACE study, and fewer than 1,500 subjects contributed by 6 global collaborators. The sample metadata nearly always contained a de-identified subject ID, COVID-19 status, age in years and sex. Where available, HLA class I and class II types were obtained from metadata supplied by the sample provider rather than from assay-based typing.

The germline V gene gives CDR1 as SGDLS and CDR2 as YYNGEE. V loses 0 bases, J loses 5 bases, and the germline ends lie 3 bases apart. The CDR3 runs 13 residues from the cysteine to the phenylalanine. Of the read, only the CDR3 DNA is kept; its 39 bases are in frame from base 1. The immunoSEQ Assay, a bias-controlled multiplex PCR, was used to amplify TCRbeta CDR3 regions from genomic DNA. The authors' pipeline ran thus. Nucleated cell counts per sample were estimated from amplification of reference gene primers within the assay. To quantify the absolute abundance of each unique TCRbeta CDR3 rearrangement, sequence reads were collapsed and filtered. For each sample, productive Simpson clonality was calculated by taking the square root of Simpson's diversity index across productive rearrangements. TCRdb provides this immuneACCESS table in a form limited to in-frame rearrangements. Some clones are lacking; in checked studies, under half of them reflect an unresolved V gene, and why the rest are absent is not known. V and J calls and clone size are given by that table; D and trimming were obtained from the DNA. Present in this sample are about 150,000 clones, 75% to 85% of which were seen just once. Approximately 5% of the sample belongs to the ten largest clones.

General study outcomes and caveats: The quantity of clinical and demographic metadata differed by source and by participant and was supplied without curation.

To note about this clone: Its antigen remains unidentified. The sample holds no much larger clone one base away, and base qualities are not on file.

One collaborating source in Seattle enrolled patients during active infection and followed them longitudinally through the course of disease. Each collaborating institution followed its own protocols to collect whole blood in K2EDTA tubes. For TCRbeta analysis, collaborator samples were shipped as frozen whole blood, as isolated PBMCs, or as DNA extracted from either sample type. This TCR derives from a woman in her 70s with COVID-19, enrolled during active disease. The sample comprised peripheral blood. The V gene is TRBV9 and the J gene is TRBJ1-6, with the D gene too uncertain to name. Read as DNA, the sequence is TGTGCCAGCAGCGTAGTAGATAATTCACCCCTCCACTTT. It specifies CASSVVDNSPLHF.